These 29 T cell receptor beta chains originate from one sample sequenced in a study of patients and donors after allogeneic stem cell transplantation. One entry per CDR3 protein results from TCRdb running MiXCR on the RT-PCR reads. In the table there are about 160,000 distinct CDR3 sequences, 24% of which are singletons. Sequenced sample: blood, either unsorted or a sorted T cell fraction (not recorded which). The receptors come from a human donor who was either an allogeneic HSCT recipient or a stem cell or donor lymphocyte infusion donor (not recorded which). It is not recorded whose cells these are; they may come from a transplant donor.

A few counts support this clonotype. This sequence joins TRBV2 and TRBJ1-4; D is ambiguous. This CDR3 has 19 residues. The germline gives CDR1 SNHLY, CDR2 FYNNEI. V was shortened by 2 bases and J by 0 bases, with 19 bases between the two germline ends. The CDR3 is CASSERVGSPTATNEKLFF. The CDR3 coding sequence is TGTGCCAGCAGTGAACGGGTAGGCTCGCCCACCGCAACTAATGAAAAACTGTTTTTT.

The CDR3 region is CAISYTLEETQYF. In nucleotides, the CDR3 is TGTGCCATCTCATACACCCTTGAAGAGACCCAGTACTTC. The rearrangement joins TRBV10-3 to TRBJ2-5; D ambiguous. V dropped 8 bases and J dropped 3 bases, with 13 bases sitting between them. The V gene's germline CDR1 is ENHRY and CDR2 SYGVKD. The CDR3 has 13 amino acids.

The table lists this clonotype with a few counts. This rearrangement joins TRBV6-5 to TRBJ1-4; tentative D call: TRBD1 (5 bases). The germline CDR1 and CDR2 sequences are MNHEY and SVGAGI. With 3 bases removed from V and 4 bases from J, the gap between germline ends came to 12 bases. The CDR3 extends over 15 amino acids. Written as DNA, the CDR3 is TGTGCCAGCAGTTATTCTGACAGCGATAATGAAAAACTGTTTTTT. It yields the protein CASSYSDSDNEKLFF.

The genes are TRBV25-1 and TRBJ2-7; perhaps TRBD2 as D (6 bases). Trimming stripped 4 bases from V and 2 bases from J, with 18 bases between. The length of the CDR3 is 16 residues. From germline, CDR1 is MGHDK and CDR2 SYGVNS. Here the CDR3 reads CASSGNLATGAYEQYF. The CDR3 DNA is TGTGCCAGCAGTGGAAACCTAGCGACCGGGGCCTACGAGCAGTACTTC.

In this sample, this clonotype turned up a few times. This chain connects TRBV7-9 to TRBJ1-1, with unresolved D. Germline CDR1 is SEHNR and CDR2 is FQNEAQ (reference sequence). The V gene lost 5 bases and the J gene lost 5 bases, with 12 bases spanning the gap. The CDR3 extends over 13 amino acids. CDR3 DNA: TGTGCCAGCAGCCCGATAAAAGGGACTGAAGCTTTCTTT. The encoded protein is CASSPIKGTEAFF. Variable domain in full (rest from reference TRBV7-9 and TRBJ1-1): DTGVSQNPRHKITKRGQNVTFRCDPISEHNRLYWYRQTLGQGPEFLTYFQNEAQLEKSRLLSDRFSAERPKGSFSTLEIQRTEQGDSAMYLCASSPIKGTEAFFGQGTRLTVV.

This clonotype was picked up a small number of times. The chain combines TRBV7-7 with TRBJ2-7; D is possibly TRBD1 (5 bases). CDR3 length equals 16 residues. V was pared by 3 bases and J by 4 bases, with 19 bases between. In germline, CDR1 is SSHAT, CDR2 FNYEAQ (reference sequence). The CDR3 coding sequence is TGTGCCAGCAGCTTTAATCGGCCGCAGGGTTCATACGAGCAGTACTTC. It encodes CASSFNRPQGSYEQYF.

This rearrangement joins TRBV7-2 to TRBJ1-1; tentative D call: TRBD1 (6 bases). Per germline, CDR1 SGHTA and CDR2 FQGNSA. V lost 6 bases and J 3 bases, leaving 17 bases between the germline ends. This CDR3 is built from 15 residues. This CDR3 is CASSLQDRRDTEAFF. The CDR3 DNA sequence: TGTGCCAGCAGTTTACAAGACAGGAGGGACACTGAAGCTTTCTTT.

This sequence joins TRBV20-1 and TRBJ2-6, with a possible D match to TRBD1 (6 bases). The germline V and J ends were trimmed by 5 bases and 0 bases, with 17 bases remaining between them. The CDR3 runs 17 residues. The germline CDR1 and CDR2 sequences are DFQATT and SNEGSKA (reference sequence). CDR3 in DNA: TGCAGTGCTGAAATATCAGGGGCGAGCTCTGGGGCCAACGTCCTGACTTTC. Protein product: CSAEISGASSGANVLTF.

V usage is TRBV20-1 and J usage is TRBJ2-1; 10 bases align to TRBD2. CDR1 DFQATT and CDR2 SNEGSKA come from the germline V gene (reference sequence). The CDR3 covers 15 residues. The V gene end was trimmed by 4 bases and the J gene end by 0 bases; junction bases not matched to a gene: 3. The chain's CDR3 is CSAIRLAGSYNEQFF. CDR3 DNA: TGCAGTGCTATAAGACTAGCGGGCTCCTACAATGAGCAGTTCTTC.

There are many counts of this clonotype. The V and J genes are TRBV7-2 and TRBJ1-6; D remains ambiguous. CDR1 and CDR2 from the germline V gene are SGHTA and FQGNSA. CDR3 length: 15 residues. V lost 2 bases, J lost 3 bases, and 8 bases lay in between. The CDR3 reads CASSLRASYNSPLHF. CDR3 in DNA: TGTGCCAGCAGCTTACGGGCCAGCTATAATTCACCCCTCCACTTT.

This clonotype came up a few times. The CDR3 region is CASSLLRSSYNSPLHF. DNA for the CDR3: TGTGCCAGCAGCTTGTTGCGGAGCTCCTATAATTCACCCCTCCACTTT. This chain links TRBV5-6 with TRBJ1-6; unclear D gene. Trimming left V 1 base short and J 0 bases short, with 8 bases between. Germline CDR1 and CDR2: SGHDT and YYEEEE. The length of the CDR3 is 16 residues.

This clonotype was observed a handful of times. The chain employs TRBV6-5 and TRBJ1-2; TRBD1 matches 10 bases. Germline V CDR1 and CDR2: MNHEY, SVGAGI. V was pared by 0 bases and J by 8 bases, with 6 bases of the junction left unmatched. The CDR3 is made up of 15 amino acids. The CDR3 is CASSYSWTGGNGYTF. The DNA of the CDR3 is TGTGCCAGCAGTTACTCGTGGACAGGGGGTAACGGCTACACCTTC.

This clonotype was seen only a few times. The chain recombines TRBV5-1 with TRBJ2-6; 8 bases match TRBD2. The CDR3 has 18 amino acids. The trim removed 0 bases at V and 0 bases at J, leaving 5 bases unmatched. Germline V CDR1 and CDR2: SGHRS, YFSETQ. The CDR3 sequence is CASSLETSAFSGANVLTF. The CDR3 DNA reads as TGCGCCAGCAGCTTGGAGACTAGCGCCTTCTCTGGGGCCAACGTCCTGACTTTC.

This chain links TRBV15 with TRBJ1-4, with D possibly being TRBD1 (6 bases). This CDR3 is built from 15 residues. V lost 0 bases and J lost 8, with 13 bases in between. Germline V gene lookup returns CDR1 LNHNV and CDR2 YYDKDF (reference sequence). The CDR3 bases are TGTGCCACCAGCAGAGATAAGGGGGGCCAGGAAAAACTGTTTTTT. It is translated as CATSRDKGGQEKLFF.

This clonotype was seen a handful of times. The chain is built from TRBV5-1 and TRBJ1-5; 10 bases line up with TRBD1. The CDR3 is made up of 14 amino acids. From germline, CDR1 is SGHRS and CDR2 YFSETQ. J gave up 7 bases and V 4 bases, and 5 bases lay outside the gene matches. CDR3 sequence: CASSPGQGQQPQHF. For the CDR3, the DNA is TGCGCCAGCAGCCCGGGACAGGGGCAACAGCCCCAGCATTTT. Full variable domain (outside the CDR3, taken from reference TRBV5-1 and TRBJ1-5): KAGVTQTPRYLIKTRGQQVTLSCSPISGHRSVSWYQQTPGQGLQFLFEYFSETQRNKGNFPGRFSGRQFSNSRSEMNVSTLELGDSALYLCASSPGQGQQPQHFGDGTRLSIL.

CDR3 in amino acids: CASSLRSHLGYEQYF. In nucleotides, the CDR3 is TGTGCCAGCAGCTTAAGGTCTCACCTCGGGTACGAGCAGTACTTC. The chain carries TRBV7-6 and TRBJ2-7, with unresolved D. CDR3 length: 15 amino acids. Germline CDR1 and CDR2: SGHVS and FNYEAQ. Trimming left V 2 bases short and J 4 bases short, with 15 bases between.

The chain employs TRBV4-3 and TRBJ1-4; a possible D gene is TRBD1 (6 bases). The germline V gene has CDR1 LGHNA and CDR2 YSLEER. V gave up 3 bases and J gave up 4 bases, with 18 bases separating them. This CDR3 is 17 amino acids long. CDR3: CASSQYTGGVGNEKLFF. The CDR3 nucleotides are TGCGCCAGCAGCCAGTATACGGGGGGCGTTGGTAATGAAAAACTGTTTTTT.

In this sample, this clonotype turned up a few times. The chain employs TRBV6-2 or TRBV6-3 and TRBJ2-1, with D perhaps TRBD1 or TRBD2 (5 bases each). V dropped 5 bases and J dropped 3 bases, with 11 bases sitting between them. CDR1 and CDR2 from the germline V gene are MNHEY and SVGEGT. The CDR3 is 14 amino acids. The chain's CDR3 is CASSTGTYYNEQFF. Written as DNA, the CDR3 is TGTGCCAGCAGTACCGGGACCTACTACAATGAGCAGTTCTTC.

For the CDR3, the DNA is TGCAGTGCTGCAGGGGGTCTCGAGCAGTACTTC. It is translated as CSAAGGLEQYF. The chain couples TRBV20-1 to TRBJ2-7; 7 nucleotides match TRBD1. In germline, CDR1 is DFQATT, CDR2 SNEGSKA (reference sequence). The CDR3 spans 11 residues. The V and J ends lost 5 bases and 6 bases, in that order; junction bases with no gene match: 4.

The chain recombines TRBV3-1 with TRBJ1-4, with no clear D. Trimming cost V 1 base and J 8 bases, with 14 bases left between them. Germline-derived CDR1 and CDR2 are LGHDT and YNNKEL (reference sequence). The CDR3 is 15 amino acids. The CDR3 DNA follows: TGTGCCAGCAGCCAAGTTTCGGACCGGGAGGAAAAACTGTTTTTT. Translation gives CASSQVSDREEKLFF.

This clonotype has just a few counts. J is TRBJ2-7 and V is TRBV13; D may be TRBD1 or TRBD2 (5 bases each). The germline gives CDR1 PRHDT, CDR2 FYEKMQ (reference sequence). Trimming took 0 bases from V and 0 from J, leaving 12 bases between them. The CDR3 covers 16 residues. The CDR3 coding sequence is TGTGCCAGCAGCTTAGGTCCGCCAGGGAGCTCCTACGAGCAGTACTTC. It encodes CASSLGPPGSSYEQYF.

The chain recombines TRBV7-2 with TRBJ2-1; 8 bases agree with TRBD2. The junction had 5 bases not matched to a gene; V was cut back by 10 bases and J by 6 bases. The CDR3 spans 12 residues. The germline CDR1 and CDR2 sequences are SGHTA and FQGNSA. Here the CDR3 DNA reads TGTGCCACCGCAGCGGGAGCCAATGAGCAGTTCTTC. This sequence encodes CATAAGANEQFF.

This rearrangement joins TRBV12-3 or TRBV12-4 to TRBJ1-2, with no clear D. V was trimmed by 6 bases and J by 8 bases, leaving 10 bases between them. The CDR3 sequence is 11 residues long. The CDR3 DNA follows: TGTGCCAGCAGAAGCCTGGGGGGCTACACCTTC. Encoded protein: CASRSLGGYTF.

In this sample, this clonotype turned up a few times. The chain has TRBV12-3 or TRBV12-4 and TRBJ1-3; a possible D gene is TRBD1 (5 bases). The CDR3 runs 16 residues. Deletions cut 6 bases from V and 0 bases from J, with 15 bases between. In nucleotides, the CDR3 is TGTGCCAGCAGCCCGGTAGGGGAGTCCTCTGGAAACACCATATATTTT. Amino acid sequence: CASSPVGESSGNTIYF.

The chain carries TRBV5-1 and TRBJ1-2; D may be TRBD1 (5 bases). Germline V lookup: CDR1 SGHRS, CDR2 YFSETQ. The CDR3 is 13 residues long. Trimming shortened V by 3 bases and J by 8 bases, and 14 bases separated the two germline ends. The CDR3 coding sequence is TGCGCCAGCAGCTCCCCGGGGCCGGGGGGCTACACCTTC. Residues: CASSSPGPGGYTF.

This clonotype has ten or more counts. The V and J genes are TRBV7-2 and TRBJ1-5, with a possible D match to TRBD1 (5 bases). Trimming shortened V by 1 base and J by 5 bases, and 9 bases separated the two germline ends. CDR1 and CDR2 (germline): SGHTA, FQGNSA. CDR3 size: 14 residues. The CDR3, as DNA: TGTGCCAGCAGCTTAGTCGCGGGGGATCAGCCCCAGCATTTT. Protein product: CASSLVAGDQPQHF.

This clonotype was recorded many times. The rearrangement joins TRBV12-3 or TRBV12-4 to TRBJ2-2; the D is unclear. Trimming cost V 6 bases and J 7 bases, with 12 bases left between them. This CDR3 comprises 13 residues. The CDR3 bases are TGTGCCAGCAGCCGTGACCCTAACGGGGAGCTGTTTTTT. Its protein is CASSRDPNGELFF.

The V gene is TRBV6-5, the J gene TRBJ1-5; D call uncertain. Germline CDR1 and CDR2: MNHEY and SVGAGI. The V end lost 4 bases, the J end lost 2 bases, and 6 bases lay between the germline ends. The CDR3 is 13 residues long. The CDR3 reads CASSSWGNQPQHF. Here the CDR3 DNA reads TGTGCCAGCAGTTCGTGGGGCAATCAGCCCCAGCATTTT.

The V and J genes are TRBV3-1 and TRBJ2-1; 11 bases fit TRBD2. The V and J ends lost 0 bases and 5 bases, in that order; junction bases with no gene match: 12. This CDR3 has 19 residues. Germline loops: CDR1 LGHDT, CDR2 YNNKEL (reference sequence). The CDR3 region has the DNA TGTGCCAGCAGCCAAGATCGGCTAGCGGGAGGATATAGGAACAATGAGCAGTTCTTC. It codes for CASSQDRLAGGYRNNEQFF.